This section outlines one TCR beta chain sequence together with its context. This clonotype occurred many times. Its antigen target is currently unknown. The input lacks base qualities; no much larger clone sits a single base away. Spanning cysteine to phenylalanine, the CDR3 consists of 16 amino acids. The only DNA kept is the CDR3, 48 bases in frame from the first base. V and J are trimmed by 3 bases and 4 bases, and the gene matches miss 7 bases of the junction. From the germline V gene, CDR1 is SGHAT and CDR2 is FQNNGV. This sample is part of a study of T cell repertoires in cytomegalovirus infection (dated by TCRdb to the late 2010s). Context from the whole study: Recently identified HLA-C-restricted CMV epitopes, whose presentation resists viral immunomodulation, were targeted by peptide stimulations together with well-studied HLA-B-restricted epitopes. Donor HLA type was relevant to the analysis, as public TCR beta signatures indicated carriage of CMV infection together with the matching HLA type. What the research found in general, with its limitations: Carriers of CMV infection plus the relevant HLA type were discriminated by the cumulative frequency of public TCR beta family members in the study cohort and in an independent approximately 360-donor cohort. In the ex vivo response, HLA-C-restricted CMV-specific TCR beta clonotypes were dominant, and in two of eight donors the single most frequent clonotype came from this HLA-C-restricted group.

Read against the paper, the sample's treatment or condition label means: in vitro stimulation with specific CMV peptide epitopes to enrich CMV-specific T cells. The sequencer listed for this sample is Illumina HiSeq 1500. TCRdb handled the public reads itself, with Q25 trimming in fastp and clone calling in MiXCR, and kept productive beta chains. Every entry covers one CDR3 protein and lists the most common genes and DNA from its rows. Recorded for this sample are approximately 270,000 distinct CDR3 sequences; around 20% of them occurred a single time. The ten biggest clones cover approximately 20% of the sample.

Source: cultured PBMCs, taken from culture after CMV antigen stimulation. This chain joins TRBV11-2 to TRBJ2-3, and 10 junction bases match TRBD2. This receptor was obtained from a human donor in good health (CMV status not recorded). Some clones in this sample may be carry-over from other donors' samples. CDR3 reads: CASSFTSGIKPDTQYF. The nucleotide sequence is given as TGTGCCAGCAGCTTCACTAGCGGGATAAAGCCAGATACGCAGTATTTT.